The TCR beta chain under discussion was sequenced for a study of blood T cell repertoires in COVID-19. Study in general: PBMCs, B-cell-depleted T cells, or T cells were the source of the cDNA or gDNA that made up the material.

V was clipped by 4 bases and J by 5 bases, with 12 bases between them. Germline V gene data show CDR1 as SQVTM and CDR2 as ANQGSEA. There are 13 residues in the CDR3. This clone was detected a few times. In the original workflow: Researchers report that nucleated cell counts were estimated from reference gene primer amplification. Produced via immunoSEQ multiplex PCR; TCRdb's table is partial and in-frame only. V and J calls and clone size are as listed in that table; D and trimming were resolved from the DNA. The sample has roughly 170,000 clones; over 60% are singletons. The chain is built from TRBV29-1 and TRBJ1-5, with D maybe TRBD1 (6 bases). Sequenced material: peripheral blood. The clonotype comes from a woman in her 70s with acute or convalescent COVID-19. CDR3 nucleotides: TGCAGCGTTGTCGGGGCAGGGGATCAGCCCCAGCATTTT. Protein: CSVVGAGDQPQHF.